This TCR beta chain was observed in a study of blood T cell repertoires in COVID-19. Overall study: The United States, Italy and Spain were the sources of the acute and convalescent COVID-19 samples. In each case, the material was cDNA or gDNA derived from T cells, B-cell-depleted T cells, or PBMCs.

Original analysis: By means of reference gene primer amplification, nucleated cell counts were estimated. Here immunoSEQ multiplex PCR was the method, and the copy in TCRdb shows in-frame clones only, minus some. The DNA gave D and trimming, while V, J and clone size come from that table. Of 150,000 to 200,000 clones listed, around 87% are singletons. The CDR3 runs 15 residues. V was shortened by 10 bases and J by 7 bases, with 24 bases between the two germline ends. The germline V gene encodes CDR1 SGHTA and CDR2 FQGNSA. Sequencing was carried out using peripheral blood. This chain joins TRBV7-2 and TRBJ2-3, with a possible D match to TRBD1 (5 bases). The receptor was derived from an elderly woman in a cohort sampled during active or convalescent COVID-19. The CDR3 nucleotides read TGTGCCACTCGGCTTCAGGGCTATTCAGTATATACGCAGTATTTT. Translated, it gives CATRLQGYSVYTQYF. Supplemented by reference TRBV7-2 and TRBJ2-3, the full variable domain reads GAGVSQSPSNKVTEKGKDVELRCDPISGHTALYWYRQSLGQGLEFLIYFQGNSAPDKSGLPSDRFSAERTGGSVSTLTIQRTQQEDSAVYLCATRLQGYSVYTQYFGPGTRLTVL.